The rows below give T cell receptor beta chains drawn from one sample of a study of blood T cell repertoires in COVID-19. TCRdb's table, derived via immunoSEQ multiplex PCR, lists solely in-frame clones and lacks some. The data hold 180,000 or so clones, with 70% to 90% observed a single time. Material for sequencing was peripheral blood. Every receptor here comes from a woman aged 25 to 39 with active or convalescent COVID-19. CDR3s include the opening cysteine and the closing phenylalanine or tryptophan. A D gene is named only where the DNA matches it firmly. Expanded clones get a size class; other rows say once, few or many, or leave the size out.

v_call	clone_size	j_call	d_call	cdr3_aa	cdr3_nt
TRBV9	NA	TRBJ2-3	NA	CASSPSHGTDTQYF	TGTGCCAGCAGCCCGAGCCACGGGACAGATACGCAGTATTTT
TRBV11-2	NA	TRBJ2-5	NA	CASSLAQKTQYF	TGTGCCAGCAGCTTAGCCCAGAAGACCCAGTACTTC
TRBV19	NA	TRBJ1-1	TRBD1	CASSIEGQVLTEAFF	TGTGCCAGTAGTATAGAAGGACAGGTGCTCACTGAAGCTTTCTTT
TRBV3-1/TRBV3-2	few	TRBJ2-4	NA	CASSKTVDIQYF	TGTGCCAGCAGCAAGACAGTAGACATTCAGTACTTC
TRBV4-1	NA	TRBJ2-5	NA	CASSQGGETQYF	TGCGCCAGCAGCCAAGGAGGGGAGACCCAGTACTTC
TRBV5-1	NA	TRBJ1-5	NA	CASSLGQDFGQPQHF	TGCGCCAGCAGCTTGGGACAGGATTTTGGTCAGCCCCAGCATTTT
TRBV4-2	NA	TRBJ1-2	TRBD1	CASSQDLGRGYGYTF	TGTGCCAGCAGCCAAGATTTGGGCAGGGGGTATGGCTACACCTTC
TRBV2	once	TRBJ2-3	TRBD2	CASSESLASTDTQYF	TGTGCCAGCAGTGAATCACTAGCGAGCACAGATACGCAGTATTTT
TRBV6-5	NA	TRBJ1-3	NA	CASSYSATGGNTIYF	TGTGCCAGCAGTTACTCAGCGACAGGCGGAAACACCATATATTTT
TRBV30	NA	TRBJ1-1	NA	CAWSAGTSYTEAFF	TGTGCCTGGAGCGCCGGGACTTCTTACACTGAAGCTTTCTTT
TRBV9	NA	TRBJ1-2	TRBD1	CASSVAPLQGAYTF	TGTGCCAGCAGCGTAGCCCCCCTCCAGGGGGCCTACACCTTC
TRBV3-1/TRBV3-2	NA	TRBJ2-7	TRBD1	CASSPGTGSYEQYF	TGTGCCAGCAGTCCCGGGACAGGATCCTACGAGCAGTACTTC
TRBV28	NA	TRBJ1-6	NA	CASSSYTSSYNSPLHF	TGTGCCAGCAGTTCTTATACGAGCTCCTATAATTCACCCCTCCACTTT
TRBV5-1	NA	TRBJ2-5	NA	CASSLYGGYQETQYF	TGCGCCAGCAGCTTGTATGGGGGGTATCAAGAGACCCAGTACTTC
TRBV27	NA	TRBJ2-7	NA	CASSFQGGEQYF	TGTGCCAGCAGTTTTCAGGGTGGCGAGCAGTACTTC
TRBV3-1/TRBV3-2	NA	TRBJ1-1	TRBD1	CASSQYRTGVNTEAFF	TGTGCCAGCAGCCAATATCGGACAGGAGTGAACACTGAAGCTTTCTTT
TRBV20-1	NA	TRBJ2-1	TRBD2	CSGLAGGEQFF	TGCAGCGGACTAGCGGGAGGTGAGCAGTTCTTC
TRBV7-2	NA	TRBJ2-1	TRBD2	CASSLASTSGKGEQFF	TGTGCCAGCAGCCTAGCTAGCACTAGCGGGAAGGGGGAGCAGTTCTTC
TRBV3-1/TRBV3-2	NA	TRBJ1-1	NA	CASSQEAGVNTEAFF	TGTGCCAGCAGCCAAGAGGCAGGCGTGAACACTGAAGCTTTCTTT
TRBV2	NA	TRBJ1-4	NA	CASSAGVPGATNEKLFF	TGTGCCAGCAGTGCGGGGGTCCCGGGAGCAACTAATGAAAAACTGTTTTTT
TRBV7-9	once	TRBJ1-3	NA	CAADLSSGNTIYF	TGTGCCGCGGACTTAAGCTCTGGAAACACCATATATTTT
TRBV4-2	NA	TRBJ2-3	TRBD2	CASRLGLAGAVGTDTQYF	TGTGCCAGCAGACTCGGCCTAGCGGGAGCGGTGGGCACAGATACGCAGTATTTT
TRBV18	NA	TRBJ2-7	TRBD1	CASSPGTEQYEQYF	TGTGCCAGCTCACCCGGGACAGAACAGTACGAGCAGTACTTC
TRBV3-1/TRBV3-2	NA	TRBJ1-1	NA	CASSQLRGSTNFMNTEAFF	TGTGCCAGCAGCCAATTAAGGGGCAGCACAAACTTCATGAACACTGAAGCTTTCTTT
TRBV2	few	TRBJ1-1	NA	CASFRVNTEAFF	TGTGCCAGCTTTCGGGTAAACACTGAAGCTTTCTTT
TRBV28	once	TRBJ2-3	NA	CATGRGRAQQGTDTQYF	TGTGCCACGGGTAGGGGGAGGGCCCAGCAGGGCACAGATACGCAGTATTTT
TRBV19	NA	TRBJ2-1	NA	CASSMGQGTYNEQFF	TGTGCCAGTAGTATGGGGCAGGGCACCTACAATGAGCAGTTCTTC
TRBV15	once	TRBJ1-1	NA	CATSRADRHTEAFF	TGTGCCACCAGCAGAGCCGACAGGCACACTGAAGCTTTCTTT
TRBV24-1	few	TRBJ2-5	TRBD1	CATSDPGTGRETQYF	TGTGCCACCAGTGATCCTGGGACAGGGCGGGAGACCCAGTACTTC
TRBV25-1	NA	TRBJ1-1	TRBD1	CASSASRGTGGAGTEAFF	TGTGCCAGCAGTGCATCGAGAGGGACAGGGGGCGCGGGGACTGAAGCTTTCTTT
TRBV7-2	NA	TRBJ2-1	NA	CASSFRWDSSSVNEQFF	TGTGCCAGCAGCTTTCGTTGGGACTCAAGCTCCGTCAATGAGCAGTTCTTC
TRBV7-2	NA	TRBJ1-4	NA	CASSPGPSEKLFF	TGTGCCAGCAGCCCAGGGCCTAGTGAGAAACTGTTTTTT
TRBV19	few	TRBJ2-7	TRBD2	CASSIGGGVYEQYF	TGTGCCAGTAGTATAGGGGGAGGGGTCTACGAGCAGTACTTC